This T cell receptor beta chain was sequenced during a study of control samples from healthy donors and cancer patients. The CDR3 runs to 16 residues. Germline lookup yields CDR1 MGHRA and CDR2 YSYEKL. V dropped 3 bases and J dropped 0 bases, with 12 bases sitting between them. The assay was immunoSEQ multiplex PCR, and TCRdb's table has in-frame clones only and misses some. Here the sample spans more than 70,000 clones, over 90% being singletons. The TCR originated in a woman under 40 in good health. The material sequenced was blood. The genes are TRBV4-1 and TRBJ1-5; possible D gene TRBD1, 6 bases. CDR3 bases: TGCGCCAGCAGCCAGGGGGCAGGCTATAGCAATCAGCCCCAGCATTTT. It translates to CASSQGAGYSNQPQHF.